This T cell receptor (beta chain) is from a study of regulatory T cells in long-lasting Graves disease. Time point described: newly diagnosed GD, antithyroid drugs for less than 3 months. RNA isolated from PBMCs was used to make the TCR library. The CDR3 totals 14 residues. V was clipped by 3 bases and J by 4 bases, with 11 bases between them. Per the germline V gene, CDR1 is MNHEY and CDR2 is SMNVEV (reference sequence). This clonotype was picked up many times. Its antigen is still unknown. Construction of TCR beta libraries relied on iRepertoire HTBI primers and on Arm-PCR targeting CDR3 regions. Each CDR3 protein is one row after TCRdb ran MiXCR on the multiplex PCR reads. The sample has fewer than 450,000 distinct CDR3 sequences, around 16% seen once. Points from the study as a whole: Persistent disease was characterized by preferential usage of TRBV28, TRBJ1-2 and TRBJ2-5.

The data were also submitted as part of a second study, on T cells in Graves' hyperthyroidism and ophthalmopathy.

This TCR was recovered from a woman in her 40s with Graves disease. The V and J genes are TRBV27 and TRBJ2-3; maybe TRBD2 (5 bases). The sequencing used peripheral blood mononuclear cells (PBMCs), collected at new diagnosis, from a patient treated with antithyroid drugs. The CDR3 DNA reads as TGTGCCAGCAGTTTCTCAATGGAGGCAGATACGCAGTATTTT. Amino acids: CASSFSMEADTQYF.